Given below is one T cell receptor (beta chain) in context. Antigen unknown. These data belong to a study of monozygotic twins with cystic fibrosis. Study-level points and caveats: Median Simpson clonality of about 0.01 suggested naive T cells predominated.

Germline CDR1 and CDR2: SEHNR and FQNEAQ (reference sequence). CDR3 length: 17 amino acids. Trimming cost V 5 bases and J 0 bases, with 17 bases left between them. The assay was immunoSEQ multiplex PCR, and TCRdb's table has in-frame clones only and misses some. The data contain some 33,000 clones, 75% to 95% of them singletons. The sequence came from a boy younger than 10 with cystic fibrosis. The chain couples TRBV7-9 to TRBJ2-1, with D perhaps being TRBD1 or TRBD2 (5 bases each). Sequenced input: blood. Written as DNA, the CDR3 is TGTGCCAGCAGCCCGTGGGACCTCGCTCCCTCCTACAATGAGCAGTTCTTC. Translating gives CASSPWDLAPSYNEQFF.